This T cell receptor (beta chain) was retrieved from a study of radiotherapy plus CTLA-4 blockade in lung cancer. Study information: Disease control was achieved by over 30% of patients, and objective responses by about 19%.

Study observations and caveats: In blood, early T cell clone dynamics reportedly predicted response best, together with interferon-beta. TCR clones of tumor origin grew in blood after radiotherapy plus ipilimumab.

For this clone: Its target is unknown.

Participants had chemo-refractory metastatic non-small-cell lung cancer and were treated with focal radiation plus ipilimumab CTLA-4 blockade. Germline V CDR1 and CDR2: PRHDT, FYEKMQ (reference sequence). This CDR3 contains 14 residues. V lost 4 bases, J lost 1 base, and 9 bases lay in between. Libraries were prepared by immunoSEQ multiplex PCR; TCRdb keeps only in-frame clonotypes and omits some of them. The repertoire holds some 32,000 clones, with 75% to 90% as singletons. The chain is built from TRBV13 and TRBJ2-3, with D uncertain. This TCR came from a human donor with non-small cell lung cancer that progressed on radiotherapy plus ipilimumab. The sample consisted of peripheral blood, taken from a patient treated with radiotherapy plus ipilimumab. In DNA, the CDR3 is TGTGCCAGCAGCTCCGCACTCGGCACAGATACGCAGTATTTT. It specifies CASSSALGTDTQYF. Combining the CDR3 with reference TRBV13 and TRBJ2-3 gives the whole variable domain AAGVIQSPRHLIKEKRETATLKCYPIPRHDTVYWYQQGPGQDPQFLISFYEKMQSDKGSIPDRFSAQQFSDYHSELNMSSLELGDSALYFCASSSALGTDTQYFGPGTRLTVL.